This is a list of T cell receptor beta chains from one sample in a study of Graves' ophthalmopathy and Graves' hyperthyroidism. TCRdb fed the multiplex PCR reads into MiXCR, producing one record per CDR3 protein. The sample has around 1.1 million distinct CDR3 sequences, less than 45% seen once. The specimen was peripheral blood or thyroid tissue (not recorded which). The receptors shown here come from an adult man with Graves' hyperthyroidism. Each CDR3 is given with its conserved first and last residue. A D gene is named only where the DNA matches it firmly. Some rows have no size entry. The others give once, few or many, or a class for an expanded clone.

>NA|many|TRBJ1-5|TRBV12-3/TRBV12-4
TGTGCCAGCAGTTTTTACAGTCAGCCCCAGCATTTT
CASSFYSQPQHF
>NA|few|TRBJ2-7|TRBV27
TGTGCCAGCAGTTTGGGCAGGCTGATTTACGAGCAGTACTTC
CASSLGRLIYEQYF
>TRBD2|many|TRBJ2-2|TRBV29-1
TGCAGCGTTGAAGGGACGGGAGGGACGAACACCGGGGAGCTGTTTTTT
CSVEGTGGTNTGELFF
>NA|NA|TRBJ2-7|TRBV15
TGTGCCACCAGCAGCTTAGTGCCTAGCGAGCAGTACTTC
CATSSLVPSEQYF
>NA|many|TRBJ1-3|TRBV5-6
TGTGCCAGCAGCGGGACTGCCGGAAACACCATATATTTT
CASSGTAGNTIYF
>TRBD1|NA|TRBJ1-5|TRBV7-9
TGTGCCAGCAGCCAAGAGGGACAGGGAATTCAGCCCCAGCATTTT
CASSQEGQGIQPQHF
>NA|few|TRBJ1-1|TRBV7-8
TGTGCCAGCAGCTTAGACAACGGGGGAGCTTTCTTT
CASSLDNGGAFF
>TRBD2|NA|TRBJ2-7|TRBV7-9
TGTGCCAGCAGCCCAGCTAGCGGCGCGGCCTACGAGCAGTACTTC
CASSPASGAAYEQYF
>NA|many|TRBJ2-7|TRBV20-1
TGCAGTGCTAGGCTCTTGGACTACGAGCAGTACTTC
CSARLLDYEQYF
>TRBD2|few|TRBJ2-1|TRBV25-1
TGTGCCAGCAGTGAATCGTCCCTAGCGGGAGCTGATGAGCAGTTCTTC
CASSESSLAGADEQFF
>NA|few|TRBJ2-7|TRBV6-2/TRBV6-3
TGTGCCGGGGGTGACAGCTCCTACGAGCAGTACTTC
CAGGDSSYEQYF
>NA|NA|TRBJ2-2|TRBV10-3
TGTGCCATCAGCCAAGGGGGGACAGTTAACACCGGGGAGCTGTTTTTT
CAISQGGTVNTGELFF
>NA|NA|TRBJ1-6|TRBV10-3
TGTGCCATCAGTGAAGAGGTGAATTCACCCCTCCACTTT
CAISEEVNSPLHF
>NA|few|TRBJ1-1|TRBV5-1
TGCGCCAGCAGCATAAAGTACGGGACTACTGAAGCTTTCTTT
CASSIKYGTTEAFF
>NA|many|TRBJ2-7|TRBV5-1
TGCGCCAGCAGGAAAACAGGCTACGAGCAGTACTTC
CASRKTGYEQYF
>NA|many|TRBJ2-7|TRBV6-5
TGTGCCAGCAGTCAACAGGGAGGGCTTACTCGCGAGCAGTACTTC
CASSQQGGLTREQYF
>TRBD1|NA|TRBJ1-6|TRBV25-1
TGTGCCAGCAGTGACAGGGACAGGGGGCAAGGGAATTCACCCCTCCACTTT
CASSDRDRGQGNSPLHF
>TRBD1|few|TRBJ1-2|TRBV20-1
TGCAGTGCTGGGGGACAGGGTAGTCGGGGCTACACCTTC
CSAGGQGSRGYTF
>TRBD1|few|TRBJ2-7|TRBV15
TGTGCCACCAGCCGCGCCGGGACAGGCACCTACGAGCAGTACTTC
CATSRAGTGTYEQYF
>NA|NA|TRBJ1-1|TRBV28
TGTGCCAGCAGCCCCGTGCCAGGGCGCACTGAAGCTTTCTTT
CASSPVPGRTEAFF
>NA|few|TRBJ1-1|TRBV2
TGTGCCAGCAGTGATATGGGGTGGAACACTGAAGCTTTCTTT
CASSDMGWNTEAFF
>TRBD1|many|TRBJ2-2|TRBV29-1
TGCAGCGTTGAAACAGGGGGTCCCGGGGAGCTGTTTTTT
CSVETGGPGELFF
>TRBD1|few|TRBJ2-2|TRBV28
TGTGCCAGCAGTTTGACAGGGGGCGCGAGGACCGGGGAGCTGTTTTTT
CASSLTGGARTGELFF
>NA|NA|TRBJ2-7|TRBV5-1
TGCGCCAGCAGCCCAGGGTGGACTCTGACTTACGAGCAGTACTTC
CASSPGWTLTYEQYF
>NA|many|TRBJ1-1|TRBV7-2
TGTGCCAGCAGCTCGAGGTCAGAAGCTTTCTTT
CASSSRSEAFF
>NA|many|TRBJ1-3|TRBV9
TGTGCCAGCAGCGTAGATGGGGTTAGTGGAAACACCATATATTTT
CASSVDGVSGNTIYF
>NA|NA|TRBJ2-7|TRBV7-9
TGTGCCAGCAGCTTGGGCAGGAGCGAAGTGGACGAGCAGTACTTC
CASSLGRSEVDEQYF
>TRBD1|NA|TRBJ2-5|TRBV7-9
TGTGCCAGCAGCCCCTTCCGGGACAGGGCCGAGACCCAGTACTTC
CASSPFRDRAETQYF
>NA|NA|TRBJ1-2|TRBV12-3/TRBV12-4
TGTGCCAGCAGTTCCCTCCCCCCGGGACATGCTAACTATGGCTACACCTTC
CASSSLPPGHANYGYTF
>TRBD1|NA|TRBJ1-2|TRBV5-1
TGCGCCAGCAGCTTGTCCGGGACAGTGGCATATGGCTACACCTTC
CASSLSGTVAYGYTF
>NA|few|TRBJ1-1|TRBV7-9
TGTGCCAGCAACTTCCCCGGGGTGAACACTGAAGCTTTCTTT
CASNFPGVNTEAFF